This T cell receptor (beta chain) stems from a study of human T cells and chemical hapten exposure. The wider study: Small discrepancies in pooled library volume mainly accounted for the varying TCR yields per sample. The study's findings and limits: Following DPC sensitization, TCRs present above 1 in 1000 frequency showed no change.

As regards this clonotype: Its antigen is not known.

Time point in this sample: healthy volunteer bleed at 6 weeks. Blood, whole and unfractionated, served as the source for total RNA extraction. Within the library, unique molecular identifiers were attached to each individual cDNA molecule. A single record per CDR3 protein comes from TCRdb applying MiXCR to the RACE reads. The table records more than 35,000 distinct CDR3 sequences, approximately 4% of them present only once. The J segment lost 6 bases and the V segment lost 2 bases, leaving 5 bases of the junction unmatched. The CDR3 is 14 residues long. Per germline, CDR1 MNHNS and CDR2 SASEGT. The gene calls are TRBV6-1 and TRBJ2-7, with 9 bases lining up with TRBD1. The receptor comes from a human donor in good health. Some clones in this sample may be carry-over from other donors' samples. Sequenced input: whole blood. As DNA, the CDR3 is TGTGCCAGCAGTGAATTTGGGACAGGGCTCGAGCAGTACTTC. This translates into CASSEFGTGLEQYF.